This TCR beta chain was sequenced during a study of OX40 agonist ivuxolimab in advanced cancers. As for the study in general: With ivuxolimab, an agonistic anti-OX40 (CD134) antibody, patients were treated.

Trimming cost V 6 bases and J 1 base, with 12 bases left between them. CDR3 length: 14 amino acids. Looked up from germline, CDR1 is MNHEY and CDR2 is SMNVEV (reference sequence). The repertoire was sequenced with immunoSEQ multiplex PCR; TCRdb's copy has only in-frame clones and lacks some. The repertoire holds 69,000 or so clones, with around 86% as singletons. This clone counts as medium-sized. V and J are TRBV27 and TRBJ1-1; D may be TRBD1 (5 bases). The material sequenced was CD4+ or CD8+ T cells sorted from blood, taken in a trial of the OX40 agonist ivuxolimab. The clonotype comes from an adult with an advanced solid tumor such as melanoma, head and neck, liver or kidney cancer. The CDR3 DNA sequence: TGTGCCAGCAGAACGACAGTTCGGAACACTGAAGCTTTCTTT. As protein: CASRTTVRNTEAFF.